The entry that follows covers one T cell receptor beta chain sequence. The antigen remains undetermined. A read error may explain this, as a much larger clone is one base away. Amplification targeted TCR beta CDR3 regions from RNA transcripts. TCR CDR3 regions were first amplified by RT-PCR with HTBI primers. Each CDR3 protein is one row after TCRdb ran MiXCR on the multiplex PCR reads. The sample contains over 650,000 distinct CDR3 sequences, 45% of which appear only once. These data originate in a study of T cells in Graves' hyperthyroidism and ophthalmopathy. There are 15 residues in the CDR3. Trimming removed 3 bases from V and 0 bases from J, with 9 bases in between. Germline lookup yields CDR1 MGHDK and CDR2 SYGVNS. Diagnosing involved the use of clinical symptoms, serum thyroxine and TRAb, thyroid ultrasound and orbital computed tomography. General study results and limits: Blood also held most thyroid clonotypes expanded beyond 0.001. A 13 V-J signature model discriminated ophthalmopathy versus stable hyperthyroidism.

This chain joins TRBV25-1 and TRBJ1-3; no reliable D call. The specimen was peripheral blood or thyroid tissue (not recorded which). The clonotype comes from an adult man with Graves' disease, either hyperthyroidism or ophthalmopathy (not recorded which). Here the CDR3 DNA reads TGTGCCAGCAGTGATAACAGTGTCTCTGGAAACACCATATATTTT. Translating gives CASSDNSVSGNTIYF.